Below, 27 T cell receptor beta chains from the same sample are listed, as sequenced in a study of regulatory T cells in long-lasting Graves disease. The authors built TCR beta libraries using iRepertoire HTBI primers and Arm-PCR of CDR3 regions. TCRdb reprocessed the multiplex PCR reads via MiXCR and lists one record per CDR3 protein. The sample lists 530,000 or so distinct CDR3 sequences, approximately 13% occurring once. Time point of the sample: newly diagnosed GD, antithyroid drugs for less than 3 months. Generation of the TCR library employed RNA extracted from PBMCs. The data also belong to a second study, concerning T cells in Graves' hyperthyroidism and ophthalmopathy.

Sequencing used peripheral blood mononuclear cells (PBMCs), obtained at new diagnosis, from a patient treated with antithyroid drugs. These receptors were obtained from a man aged 30-40 years with Graves disease.

This clonotype was detected many times. The chain joins TRBV20-1 to TRBJ1-1; no clear D gene. The CDR3 is 14 residues long. V lost 3 bases, J lost 2 bases, and 13 bases lay in between. Germline values: CDR1 DFQATT, CDR2 SNEGSKA (reference sequence). Here the CDR3 reads CSASGLRGNTEAFF. The CDR3, as DNA: TGCAGTGCTAGTGGCCTTAGAGGAAACACTGAAGCTTTCTTT.

In its sample, this clonotype was seen a few times. The J gene is TRBJ1-2, the V gene TRBV7-9; TRBD1 matches 7 bases. Per the germline V gene, CDR1 is SEHNR and CDR2 is FQNEAQ (reference sequence). The V gene end was trimmed by 4 bases and the J gene end by 4 bases; junction bases not matched to a gene: 9. This CDR3 has 15 amino acids. CDR3 nucleotides: TGTGCCAGCAGCTCACTTGAGAGGGACAGCTATGGCTACACCTTC. This encodes CASSSLERDSYGYTF.

This rearrangement joins TRBV10-1 to TRBJ1-1; no clear D. This CDR3 spans 14 amino acids. Trimming stripped 5 bases from V and 1 base from J, with 11 bases between. Germline CDR1 WNHNN, CDR2 SYGVQD (reference sequence). CDR3 amino acids: CASSTEHRNTEAFF. CDR3 in DNA: TGCGCCAGCAGTACAGAACACAGGAACACTGAAGCTTTCTTT.

Many counts were recorded for this clonotype. The CDR3 sequence: CASSYYLGAYEQYF. CDR3 bases: TGTGCCAGCAGTTATTATTTAGGGGCCTACGAGCAGTACTTC. The chain is built from TRBV6-5 and TRBJ2-7, with a weak D call TRBD1 (5 bases). Germline loops: CDR1 MNHEY, CDR2 SVGAGI. The CDR3 consists of 14 residues. V lost 3 bases, J lost 2 bases, and 11 bases lay in between.

This clonotype was counted many times. This chain joins TRBV19 and TRBJ2-1; TRBD2 aligns across 9 bases. The V and J ends lost 3 bases and 7 bases, in that order; junction bases with no gene match: 10. The CDR3 is 16 amino acids. Germline CDR1 and CDR2: LNHDA and SQIVND (reference sequence). CDR3 amino acids: CASSIRFGGRANEQFF. CDR3 nucleotide sequence: TGTGCCAGTAGTATCCGTTTTGGCGGGAGGGCGAATGAGCAGTTCTTC.

This clonotype was detected many times. The rearrangement joins TRBV29-1 to TRBJ1-1; TRBD1 matches 7 bases. Per the germline V gene, CDR1 is SQVTM and CDR2 is ANQGSEA. The CDR3 loop spans 13 amino acids. Losses at the gene ends were 7 bases for V and 5 bases for J; bases not matched to a gene: 10. CDR3: CSAPTGRGTEAFF. CDR3 sequence (DNA): TGCAGCGCGCCGACAGGGAGGGGGACTGAAGCTTTCTTT.

This clonotype was seen repeatedly, ten times or more. V usage is TRBV24-1 and J usage is TRBJ2-7; 10 nucleotides line up with TRBD1. J was trimmed by 3 bases and V by 4 bases; bases with no gene match: 11. This CDR3 spans 17 amino acids. Germline CDR1 reads KGHDR; CDR2 reads SFDVKD. Here the CDR3 DNA reads TGTGCCACCAGTGAATCCACCAGACAGGGGGCCGACTACGAGCAGTACTTC. The encoded protein is CATSESTRQGADYEQYF.

The V call is TRBV30, the J call TRBJ1-1; the D gene is possibly TRBD1 (6 bases). This CDR3 is 17 amino acids long. Trimming pared 4 bases from V and 0 bases from J, leaving 21 bases between. Per the germline V gene, CDR1 is GTSNPN and CDR2 is SVGIG (reference sequence). As DNA, the CDR3 is TGTGCCTGGATTCCGGCCCGGGACACCTACATGAACACTGAAGCTTTCTTT. Amino acids: CAWIPARDTYMNTEAFF.

Only a few counts were recorded for this clonotype. The chain recombines TRBV30 with TRBJ2-2; D gene unclear. The V gene's germline CDR1 is GTSNPN and CDR2 SVGIG (reference sequence). The CDR3 sequence is 14 residues long. V was shortened by 0 bases and J by 6 bases, with 11 bases between the two germline ends. In DNA form, the CDR3 reads TGTGCCTGGAGTGTACTGGAGTGGGCCGGGGAGCTGTTTTTT. Protein product: CAWSVLEWAGELFF.

This clonotype was picked up many times. The chain links TRBV7-9 to TRBJ2-7; D call uncertain. The germline V gene encodes CDR1 SEHNR and CDR2 FQNEAQ (reference sequence). The CDR3 runs to 12 residues. The germline V and J ends were trimmed by 6 bases and 1 base, with 7 bases remaining between them. The CDR3: CASRDGSYEQYF. The CDR3 DNA follows: TGTGCCAGCAGGGACGGTTCCTACGAGCAGTACTTC.

This clonotype showed up just a few times. V usage is TRBV10-3 and J usage is TRBJ1-4; no clear D. This CDR3 is built from 14 residues. Trimming cost V 8 bases and J 0 bases, with 10 bases left between them. Germline CDR1 and CDR2: ENHRY and SYGVKD. Written as DNA, the CDR3 is TGTGCCATCGGCGACGGTGCAACTAATGAAAAACTGTTTTTT. Protein sequence: CAIGDGATNEKLFF.

The rearrangement uses TRBV20-1 and TRBJ1-2, with 9 nucleotides matching TRBD1. V gave up 6 bases and J gave up 7 bases; unmatched junction bases: 18. There are 16 residues in the CDR3. CDR1 and CDR2 from the germline V gene are DFQATT and SNEGSKA (reference sequence). This chain's CDR3 is CSAPRDRAFVLGGYTF. The CDR3 DNA reads as TGCAGTGCCCCCCGGGACAGGGCTTTTGTATTGGGTGGCTACACCTTC.

This clonotype was recorded a few times. V gene TRBV10-1 combines with J gene TRBJ2-1; 7 bases fit TRBD2. Trimming took 3 bases from V and 1 from J; bases not matched to a gene: 9. Germline CDR1 WNHNN, CDR2 SYGVQD (reference sequence). The CDR3 has 17 residues. The CDR3 nucleotides read TGCGCCAGCAGTGAAATCGCGCTTAGCGGGTCCTACAATGAGCAGTTCTTC. Translating gives CASSEIALSGSYNEQFF.

Many counts were recorded for this clonotype. The V gene is TRBV3-1, the J gene TRBJ2-3; D may correspond to TRBD1 or TRBD2 (5 bases each). CDR1 is LGHDT, CDR2 YNNKEL, per germline (reference sequence). Trimming took off 8 bases at V and 2 bases at J, with 14 bases between the two ends. There are 14 residues in the CDR3. The CDR3 DNA reads as TGTGCCAGCGCAGGGACCCCCTACACAGATACGCAGTATTTT. This translates into CASAGTPYTDTQYF.

The V and J genes are TRBV5-1 and TRBJ2-7; TRBD2 matches 13 bases. Germline assignment: CDR1 SGHRS and CDR2 YFSETQ. V dropped 5 bases and J dropped 3; count of bases not matched to a gene: 5. The length of the CDR3 is 15 residues. CDR3: CASSSGLAGNYEQYF. In DNA form, the CDR3 reads TGCGCCAGCAGTTCGGGACTAGCGGGAAACTACGAGCAGTACTTC. Based on the CDR3 plus reference TRBV5-1 and TRBJ2-7, the full variable domain is KAGVTQTPRYLIKTRGQQVTLSCSPISGHRSVSWYQQTPGQGLQFLFEYFSETQRNKGNFPGRFSGRQFSNSRSEMNVSTLELGDSALYLCASSSGLAGNYEQYFGPGTRLTVT.

This clonotype has a handful of counts. CDR3 nucleotides: TGTGCCAGCAGCGGGGTTGGAGGGGGCATCTACGAGCAGTACTTC. The encoded protein is CASSGVGGGIYEQYF. The chain joins TRBV6-1 to TRBJ2-7; weak D call: TRBD1 (7 bases). Looked up from germline, CDR1 is MNHNS and CDR2 is SASEGT. V dropped 6 bases and J dropped 3 bases, with 18 bases sitting between them. The CDR3 totals 15 residues.

This clonotype was seen many times. This chain links TRBV20-1 with TRBJ2-3, with 11 bases aligning to TRBD2. Germline assignment: CDR1 DFQATT and CDR2 SNEGSKA (reference sequence). CDR3 length equals 14 residues. The CDR3 nucleotides are TGCAGCGCTCGACTAGCGGGAATCACAGATACGCAGTATTTT. Amino acids: CSARLAGITDTQYF.

This clonotype was observed a few times. The chain recombines TRBV12-3 or TRBV12-4 with TRBJ2-1, with 8 positions matching TRBD1. V was clipped by 4 bases and J by 7 bases; unmatched bases: 6. The CDR3 has 14 residues. The CDR3 DNA reads as TGTGCCAGCAGTTACGACAGGGGAACGAATGAGCAGTTCTTC. Encoded protein: CASSYDRGTNEQFF.

The rearrangement uses TRBV9 and TRBJ2-3; 11 bases align to TRBD2. The CDR3 is 17 amino acids. In germline, CDR1 is SGDLS, CDR2 YYNGEE. V was clipped by 0 bases and J by 2 bases; unmatched bases: 5. The chain's CDR3 is CASSVGGTSGYTDTQYF. As DNA, the CDR3 is TGTGCCAGCAGCGTAGGAGGGACTAGCGGATACACAGATACGCAGTATTTT.

This clonotype was detected many times. The V and J genes are TRBV9 and TRBJ2-7; no firm D call. The CDR3 totals 13 residues. The V end lost 3 bases, the J end lost 4 bases, and 11 bases lay between the germline ends. Germline-derived CDR1 and CDR2 are SGDLS and YYNGEE. As DNA, the CDR3 is TGTGCCAGCAGCGGCGACACTGGATACGAGCAGTACTTC. The encoded protein is CASSGDTGYEQYF.

This clonotype was seen ten or more times. This chain uses TRBV12-3 or TRBV12-4 with TRBJ1-3, with D tentatively TRBD1 (6 bases). The CDR3 consists of 15 residues. V was trimmed by 5 bases and J by 0 bases, leaving 11 bases between them. The CDR3: CASSPTGSSGNTIYF. Written as DNA, the CDR3 is TGTGCCAGCAGTCCAACAGGGAGCTCTGGAAACACCATATATTTT.

This clonotype was counted many times. The chain links TRBV27 to TRBJ2-3; D unresolved. The CDR3 totals 15 residues. The V gene's germline CDR1 is MNHEY and CDR2 SMNVEV (reference sequence). Deletions cut 4 bases from V and 1 base from J, with 12 bases between. CDR3 coding DNA: TGTGCCAGCAGTTGGTACAGCTCTGGCACAGATACGCAGTATTTT. It translates to CASSWYSSGTDTQYF.

Only a few counts were recorded for this clonotype. The V gene is TRBV11-2, the J gene TRBJ2-5; weak D call: TRBD2 (5 bases). CDR1 SGHAT and CDR2 FQNNGV come from the germline V gene. The CDR3 covers 15 residues. V was pared by 1 base and J by 0 bases, with 9 bases between. CDR3 loop: CASSLVTGYQETQYF. The CDR3 nucleotides read TGTGCCAGCAGCTTAGTGACGGGATACCAAGAGACCCAGTACTTC.

V usage is TRBV12-3 or TRBV12-4 and J usage is TRBJ2-5, with a possible D match to TRBD1 (5 bases). This CDR3 is 14 amino acids long. The V end lost 7 bases, the J end lost 5 bases, and 17 bases lay between the germline ends. The DNA of the CDR3 is TGTGCCAGCACTTTTAGGGGCTACGGTGAGACCCAGTACTTC. Its translation: CASTFRGYGETQYF.

This clonotype showed up just a few times. The rearrangement uses TRBV5-1 and TRBJ2-3, with a possible D match to TRBD1 (7 bases). Trimming pared 7 bases from V and 8 bases from J, leaving 14 bases between. The germline gives CDR1 SGHRS, CDR2 YFSETQ. The CDR3 length is 12 residues. The CDR3 region has the DNA TGCGCCAGCGCCAGGGGGGTAGGTACGCAGTATTTT. It encodes CASARGVGTQYF.

At least ten counts were recorded for this clonotype. The chain joins TRBV29-1 to TRBJ1-3, with no clear D. Trimming cost V 2 bases and J 6 bases, with 17 bases left between them. The germline CDR1 and CDR2 sequences are SQVTM and ANQGSEA. The CDR3 spans 15 residues. CDR3 residues: CSVELAGYTENTIYF. The CDR3 coding sequence is TGCAGCGTTGAACTCGCCGGATACACGGAAAACACCATATATTTT.

The DNA of the CDR3 is TGCAGTGCCCTCACCGACAGGGACTACGAGCAGTACTTC. Protein product: CSALTDRDYEQYF. The J gene is TRBJ2-7, the V gene TRBV20-1; TRBD1 matches 7 bases. The J segment lost 3 bases and the V segment lost 6 bases, leaving 8 bases of the junction unmatched. CDR1 is DFQATT and CDR2 is SNEGSKA in the germline V gene (reference sequence). The CDR3 is 13 amino acids.